One and the same sample provided the 18 T cell receptor beta chains below, sequenced in a study of T cell responses to AZD1222 COVID-19 vaccine. Data came from immunoSEQ multiplex PCR; TCRdb stores just in-frame clones and leaves some out. The data show 130,000 or so clones, with 90% seen just once and approximately 1.6% held by the top ten. Sequenced here: peripheral blood, sampled on day 0 of AZD1222 vaccination. Receptors originate from an adult in good health.

This chain joins TRBV28 and TRBJ1-2, with unresolved D. The CDR3 extends over 12 amino acids. V was cut by 6 bases and J by 8 bases, with 13 bases left in between. CDR1 and CDR2 (germline): MDHEN, SYDVKM. The CDR3 DNA reads TGTGCCAGCAGCACCGGACCCAAGGGCTACACCTTC. It is translated as CASSTGPKGYTF.

This chain joins TRBV5-6 and TRBJ2-2, with 14 bases that match TRBD2. This CDR3 comprises 18 residues. J gave up 5 bases and V 3 bases, and 9 bases lay outside the gene matches. The germline V gene has CDR1 SGHDT and CDR2 YYEEEE. The CDR3 protein is CASSYGGLAGAQTGELFF. As DNA, the CDR3 is TGTGCCAGCAGCTACGGGGGACTAGCGGGGGCTCAGACCGGGGAGCTGTTTTTT.

The chain recombines TRBV7-2 with TRBJ1-4; D perhaps matches TRBD1 (5 bases). Trimming shortened V by 0 bases and J by 7 bases, and 9 bases separated the two germline ends. From germline, CDR1 is SGHTA and CDR2 FQGNSA. The CDR3 has 14 residues. The CDR3 loop is CASSLAGASEKLFF. As DNA, the CDR3 is TGTGCCAGCAGCTTAGCAGGGGCGAGTGAAAAACTGTTTTTT.

The rearrangement links TRBV7-6 to TRBJ2-1; D unclear. The CDR3 runs 14 residues. The V and J ends lost 4 bases and 10 bases respectively, with 17 bases between them. Germline assignment: CDR1 SGHVS and CDR2 FNYEAQ. CDR3 sequence: CASSSPGVLGEQFF. The CDR3 nucleotides are TGTGCCAGCAGCTCCCCGGGTGTTCTGGGGGAGCAGTTCTTC.

The chain is built from TRBV11-3 and TRBJ2-5; 8 positions agree with TRBD2. The CDR3 is made up of 15 amino acids. V dropped 5 bases and J dropped 2; count of bases not matched to a gene: 7. Germline-derived CDR1 and CDR2 are SGHNT and YENEEA. The CDR3 reads CASSVREGGQETQYF. CDR3 DNA: TGTGCCAGCAGCGTTCGGGAGGGGGGGCAAGAGACCCAGTACTTC. The full variable domain, with the rest looked up from reference TRBV11-3 and TRBJ2-5, is EAGVVQSPRYKIIEKKQPVAFWCNPISGHNTLYWYLQNLGQGPELLIRYENEEAVDDSQLPKDRFSAERLKGVDSTLKIQPAELGDSAVYLCASSVREGGQETQYFGPGTRLLVL.

V gene TRBV14 combines with J gene TRBJ2-1; D gene unclear. Trimming took off 1 base at V and 0 bases at J, with 10 bases between the two ends. The CDR3 runs 16 residues. Germline values: CDR1 SGHDN, CDR2 FVKESK. CDR3 nucleotide sequence: TGTGCCAGCAGCCAAGTTGGTGGCAGCTCCTACAATGAGCAGTTCTTC. Its translation is CASSQVGGSSYNEQFF.

This clone occurred once. The chain joins TRBV4-3 to TRBJ2-1; 12 bases are a match to TRBD2. CDR3 size: 19 residues. V lost 0 bases and J lost 8; bases outside the gene matches: 14. Per germline, CDR1 LGHNA and CDR2 YSLEER. CDR3 sequence: CASSQDLSGLAGGPYEQFF. The DNA of the CDR3 is TGCGCCAGCAGCCAAGATCTAAGTGGGCTAGCGGGAGGGCCGTATGAGCAGTTCTTC.

The chain is built from TRBV5-5 and TRBJ1-2; 7 bases are shared with TRBD1. V lost 4 bases, J lost 2 bases, and 5 bases stayed unmatched. Germline V CDR1 and CDR2: SGHKS, YYEKEE (reference sequence). This CDR3 contains 14 residues. The DNA of the CDR3 is TGTGCCAGCAGCCCCCGGACAGGAAACTATGGCTACACCTTC. Translation gives CASSPRTGNYGYTF.

V usage is TRBV11-3 and J usage is TRBJ1-1; D perhaps matches TRBD1 (5 bases). CDR1 SGHNT and CDR2 YENEEA come from the germline V gene. There are 15 residues in the CDR3. The V end was cut by 4 bases, the J end by 5 bases, with 17 bases between. The CDR3 protein is CASSSEPGGRTEAFF. The DNA for the CDR3 is TGTGCCAGCAGCTCAGAACCTGGGGGTAGGACTGAAGCTTTCTTT.

The chain uses TRBV19 and TRBJ1-2; D is undetermined. The CDR3 runs to 12 residues. V shed 2 bases and J shed 8 bases, with 9 bases lying between them. The germline CDR1 and CDR2 sequences are LNHDA and SQIVND (reference sequence). CDR3 in amino acids: CASSIRPGGYTF. In DNA, the CDR3 is TGTGCCAGTAGTATAAGGCCGGGAGGCTACACCTTC.

V usage is TRBV5-1 and J usage is TRBJ1-4; D ambiguous. Germline CDR1 and CDR2: SGHRS and YFSETQ. Trimming left V 2 bases short and J 0 bases short, with 8 bases between. The CDR3 spans 15 residues. CDR3 amino acids: CASSLTEATNEKLFF. CDR3 DNA sequence: TGCGCCAGCAGCTTAACAGAGGCAACTAATGAAAAACTGTTTTTT. Full variable domain (missing parts from reference TRBV5-1 and TRBJ1-4): KAGVTQTPRYLIKTRGQQVTLSCSPISGHRSVSWYQQTPGQGLQFLFEYFSETQRNKGNFPGRFSGRQFSNSRSEMNVSTLELGDSALYLCASSLTEATNEKLFFGSGTQLSVL.

V and J are TRBV27 and TRBJ1-5; 7 nucleotides align to TRBD1. V trimming: 2 bases; J trimming: 2 bases; junction bases outside the gene matches: 0. There are 14 residues in the CDR3. Germline CDR1 and CDR2: MNHEY and SMNVEV (reference sequence). CDR3 coding DNA: TGTGCCAGCAGTTTAGGGACAGGCAATCAGCCCCAGCATTTT. Its translation: CASSLGTGNQPQHF.

This clone has just one count. V is TRBV11-2 and J is TRBJ1-3, with no clear D. Trimming shortened V by 2 bases and J by 3 bases, and 11 bases separated the two germline ends. Germline lookup yields CDR1 SGHAT and CDR2 FQNNGV. The CDR3 has 15 residues. The CDR3 DNA sequence: TGTGCCAGCAGCTTATCGGCGGCGATTGGAAACACCATATATTTT. Encoded protein: CASSLSAAIGNTIYF. The full variable domain, rest sourced from reference TRBV11-2 and TRBJ1-3, is EAGVAQSPRYKIIEKRQSVAFWCNPISGHATLYWYQQILGQGPKLLIQFQNNGVVDDSQLPKDRFSAERLKGVDSTLKIQPAKLEDSAVYLCASSLSAAIGNTIYFGEGSWLTVV.

The V gene is TRBV27, the J gene TRBJ2-2; D gene uncertain. The V gene's germline CDR1 is MNHEY and CDR2 SMNVEV (reference sequence). The length of the CDR3 is 17 residues. V lost 6 bases and J lost 6, with 23 bases in between. The DNA for the CDR3 is TGTGCCAGCAGGCCTTCGCCGGTGGGGAAAATCGCCGGGGAGCTGTTTTTT. Amino acid sequence: CASRPSPVGKIAGELFF.

The chain links TRBV4-3 to TRBJ2-5; TRBD1 or TRBD2 may be the D gene (6 bases each). V shed 0 bases and J shed 4 bases, with 12 bases lying between them. The germline V gene encodes CDR1 LGHNA and CDR2 YSLEER. The CDR3 runs 15 residues. The CDR3: CASSQDGGGRETQYF. Here the CDR3 DNA reads TGCGCCAGCAGCCAAGATGGAGGGGGGCGAGAGACCCAGTACTTC.

This clone was counted a few times. The chain is built from TRBV12-5 and TRBJ1-1; D not resolved. The CDR3 runs 14 residues. The germline V gene has CDR1 LGHNT and CDR2 FRNRAP. V shed 1 base and J shed 0 bases, with 6 bases lying between them. The CDR3 protein is CASGLGTLNTEAFF. The CDR3 DNA is TGTGCTAGTGGTTTGGGCACATTGAACACTGAAGCTTTCTTT.

V usage is TRBV29-1 and J usage is TRBJ1-5; 11 positions agree with TRBD1. CDR1 SQVTM and CDR2 ANQGSEA come from the germline V gene. The CDR3 runs 17 residues. V was pared by 6 bases and J by 3 bases, with 13 bases of the junction left unmatched. CDR3 coding DNA: TGCAGCGTGGGCACGGGACAGGGGGTCAGTGTCAATCAGCCCCAGCATTTT. This translates into CSVGTGQGVSVNQPQHF.

The chain recombines TRBV30 with TRBJ2-2, with a weak D call TRBD1 (6 bases). There are 15 residues in the CDR3. Germline V gene sequence: CDR1 GTSNPN, CDR2 SVGIG (reference sequence). With 0 bases removed from V and 5 bases from J, the gap between germline ends came to 13 bases. CDR3 nucleotide sequence: TGTGCCTGGAGTGTACGCGGACAGCTAACCGGGGAGCTGTTTTTT. Protein: CAWSVRGQLTGELFF.